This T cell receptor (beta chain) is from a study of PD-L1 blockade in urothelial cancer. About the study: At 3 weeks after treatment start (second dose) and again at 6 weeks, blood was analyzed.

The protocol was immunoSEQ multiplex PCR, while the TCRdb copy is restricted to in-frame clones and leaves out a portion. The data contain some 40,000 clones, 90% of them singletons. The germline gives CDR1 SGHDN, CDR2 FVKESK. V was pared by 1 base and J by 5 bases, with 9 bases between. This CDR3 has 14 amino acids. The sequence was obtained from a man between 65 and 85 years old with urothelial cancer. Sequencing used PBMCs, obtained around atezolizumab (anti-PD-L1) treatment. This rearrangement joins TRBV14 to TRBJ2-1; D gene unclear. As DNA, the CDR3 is TGTGCCAGCAGCCAAGTGATGGGCCACAATGAGCAGTTCTTC. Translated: CASSQVMGHNEQFF.